The table lists the clone carrying this T cell receptor beta chain with many counts. Antigen: not known. From RNA transcripts, TCR beta CDR3 regions were amplified. The TCR CDR3 first-round RT-PCR relied on the HTBI primer set. In TCRdb, the multiplex PCR reads were re-called with MiXCR into one record per CDR3 protein. The data show about half a million distinct CDR3 sequences, roughly 15% seen once. This specimen comes from a study of T cells in Graves' hyperthyroidism and ophthalmopathy. Findings and limits, study-wide: Blood held most thyroid clonotypes expanded above 0.001 frequency. From stable hyperthyroidism, ophthalmopathy was set apart by a 13 V-J model.

Reasons for excluding patients were uncontrolled infection, other autoimmune disease, pregnancy or lactation. Thyroid ultrasound, orbital computed tomography, clinical symptoms, and serum thyroxine and TRAb underpinned diagnoses. CDR1 SGHRS and CDR2 YFSETQ come from the germline V gene. Deletions cut 6 bases from V and 1 base from J, with 21 bases between. The CDR3 has 17 residues. The chain is built from TRBV5-1 and TRBJ2-3, with D perhaps matching TRBD2 (7 bases). This receptor was taken from a woman in her 30s with Graves' ophthalmopathy. The sample comprised blood. This CDR3 is CASTMGRGSDGTDTQYF. DNA for the CDR3: TGCGCCAGCACCATGGGGAGGGGGTCCGACGGCACAGATACGCAGTATTTT. The full variable domain, rest sourced from reference TRBV5-1 and TRBJ2-3, is KAGVTQTPRYLIKTRGQQVTLSCSPISGHRSVSWYQQTPGQGLQFLFEYFSETQRNKGNFPGRFSGRQFSNSRSEMNVSTLELGDSALYLCASTMGRGSDGTDTQYFGPGTRLTVL.